Below, 3 T cell receptor beta chains from the same sample are listed, as sequenced in a study of monozygotic twins with inflammatory bowel disease. TCRdb processed the 5' RACE reads again and assigns one entry to each CDR3 protein, with no DNA. The sample's table shows around 450,000 distinct CDR3 sequences. Sequenced material: blood. The receptors stem from a human donor with ulcerative colitis or Crohn's disease, or a healthy co-twin of an affected twin (not recorded which).

The chain recombines TRBV5-4 with TRBJ2-1; lacking DNA, the TRBD1 call made by TCRdb goes unchecked. The CDR3 runs 15 residues. Per the germline V gene, CDR1 is SGHNT and CDR2 is YYREEE (reference sequence). This CDR3 is CASSFGTGTYNEQFF. The full variable domain, in which reference TRBV5-4 and TRBJ2-1 provide the parts outside the CDR3, is ETGVTQSPTHLIKTRGQQVTLRCSSQSGHNTVSWYQQALGQGPQFIFQYYREEENGRGNFPPRFSGLQFPNYSSELNVNALELDDSALYLCASSFGTGTYNEQFFGPGTRLTVL.

V usage is TRBV27 and J usage is TRBJ1-5; the D gene TCRdb calls, TRBD1, cannot be checked with no DNA. This CDR3 has 16 amino acids. Germline-derived CDR1 and CDR2 are MNHEY and SMNVEV (reference sequence). The CDR3 sequence: CASSRLPPGQGEPQHF.

The chain couples TRBV3-1 to TRBJ1-6; the D call of TRBD1 rests on TCRdb alone, since no DNA is present to check it. In germline, CDR1 is LGHDT, CDR2 YNNKEL (reference sequence). The CDR3 is 15 residues long. The CDR3 sequence is CASSQQGTGDSPLHF.